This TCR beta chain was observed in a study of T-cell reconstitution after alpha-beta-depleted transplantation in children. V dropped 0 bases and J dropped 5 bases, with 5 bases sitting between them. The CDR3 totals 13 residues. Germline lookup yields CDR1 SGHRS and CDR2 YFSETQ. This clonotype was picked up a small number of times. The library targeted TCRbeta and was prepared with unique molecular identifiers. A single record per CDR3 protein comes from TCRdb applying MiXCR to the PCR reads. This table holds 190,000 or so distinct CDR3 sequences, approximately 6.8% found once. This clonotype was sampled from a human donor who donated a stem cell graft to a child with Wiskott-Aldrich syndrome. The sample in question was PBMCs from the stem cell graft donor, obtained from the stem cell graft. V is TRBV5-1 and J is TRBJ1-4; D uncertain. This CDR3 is CASSLGANEKLFF. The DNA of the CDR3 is TGCGCCAGCAGCTTGGGGGCCAATGAAAAACTGTTTTTT.